Listed here are 18 T cell receptor beta chains from one sample, sequenced in a study of T cell repertoires in ileal Crohn's disease. Libraries were prepared by immunoSEQ multiplex PCR; TCRdb keeps only in-frame clonotypes and omits some of them. Of over 12,000 clones in the sample, 82% were seen once. The source material was ileal tissue. These receptors were taken from an adult with Crohn's disease.

The chain carries TRBV6-5 and TRBJ1-5, with 10 positions matching TRBD1. CDR1 and CDR2 (germline): MNHEY, SVGAGI. This CDR3 is built from 15 residues. Germline trimming cut 5 bases from V and 5 bases from J; bases unmatched to any gene: 6. The DNA for the CDR3 is TGTGCCAGCAGTACTGGGACAGGGGTTGATCAGCCCCAGCATTTT. This codes for CASSTGTGVDQPQHF.

This chain uses TRBV5-1 with TRBJ1-5; 9 positions match TRBD1. V shed 0 bases, J shed 6 bases, and the junction held 4 bases outside the gene matches. Germline lookup yields CDR1 SGHRS and CDR2 YFSETQ. There are 15 residues in the CDR3. The CDR3 protein is CASSLGDRDAQPQHF. CDR3 DNA: TGCGCCAGCAGCTTGGGGGACAGGGACGCTCAGCCCCAGCATTTT.

V and J are TRBV6-5 and TRBJ2-5, with D unresolved. Looked up from germline, CDR1 is MNHEY and CDR2 is SVGAGI. V lost 5 bases, J lost 4 bases, and 14 bases lay in between. There are 14 residues in the CDR3. The CDR3 sequence: CASSLETPGETQYF. The CDR3 bases are TGTGCCAGCAGTCTTGAGACTCCGGGAGAGACCCAGTACTTC.

The J gene is TRBJ1-5, the V gene TRBV2; D unresolved. The CDR3 runs to 13 residues. Germline lookup yields CDR1 SNHLY and CDR2 FYNNEI. Trimming shortened V by 4 bases and J by 6 bases, and 10 bases separated the two germline ends. Here the CDR3 DNA reads TGTGCCAGCAGTGGGAGCGAACTTCAGCCCCAGCATTTT. It translates to CASSGSELQPQHF.

The V call is TRBV28, the J call TRBJ1-3; TRBD1 aligns across 8 bases. Germline CDR1 MDHEN, CDR2 SYDVKM. The CDR3 length is 19 residues. V lost 4 bases and J lost 3; bases outside the gene matches: 17. The CDR3, as DNA: TGTGCCAGCAGTTGGAGTCTGGGCAGGGGGCTCTTCGGTGGAAACACCATATATTTT. Translation gives CASSWSLGRGLFGGNTIYF.

This clone was recorded once. The rearrangement uses TRBV25-1 and TRBJ2-5, with 9 bases fitting TRBD1. Germline V gives CDR1 MGHDK, CDR2 SYGVNS. With V trimmed by 6 bases and J by 2 bases, 7 bases remained unmatched. The CDR3 has 15 amino acids. The CDR3 here is CASSKIGTGQETQYF. The CDR3 DNA follows: TGTGCCAGCAGCAAGATCGGGACAGGGCAAGAGACCCAGTACTTC. Complete variable domain (other parts from reference TRBV25-1 and TRBJ2-5): EADIYQTPRYLVIGTGKKITLECSQTMGHDKMYWYQQDPGMELHLIHYSYGVNSTEKGDLSSESTVSRIRTEHFPLTLESARPSHTSQYLCASSKIGTGQETQYFGPGTRLLVL.

The V gene is TRBV27, the J gene TRBJ1-1; 7 positions match TRBD1. This CDR3 spans 17 amino acids. In germline, CDR1 is MNHEY, CDR2 SMNVEV (reference sequence). V was clipped by 6 bases and J by 0 bases; unmatched bases: 13. The DNA of the CDR3 is TGTGCCAGCAGCCGCCCCTATATAGGGGGCTTGAACACTGAAGCTTTCTTT. Translation gives CASSRPYIGGLNTEAFF.

This chain links TRBV29-1 with TRBJ2-5; 7 bases are shared with TRBD2. Trimming at V came to 2 bases and at J to 2 bases, leaving 5 bases not matched to a gene. Germline V gene lookup returns CDR1 SQVTM and CDR2 ANQGSEA. The CDR3 is 14 residues long. The CDR3 nucleotides read TGCAGCGTTGAATGGCTAGCGGAACAAGAGACCCAGTACTTC. Protein: CSVEWLAEQETQYF.

The chain has TRBV5-4 and TRBJ2-2; D possibly corresponds to TRBD2 (7 bases). V was trimmed by 4 bases and J by 6 bases, leaving 19 bases between them. Germline CDR1 is SGHNT and CDR2 is YYREEE (reference sequence). The CDR3 consists of 16 residues. The CDR3 here is CASSAAGGGPPGELFF. CDR3 sequence (DNA): TGTGCCAGCAGCGCCGCGGGCGGGGGCCCCCCCGGGGAGCTGTTTTTT. Full variable domain (remainder filled in from reference TRBV5-4 and TRBJ2-2): ETGVTQSPTHLIKTRGQQVTLRCSSQSGHNTVSWYQQALGQGPQFIFQYYREEENGRGNFPPRFSGLQFPNYSSELNVNALELDDSALYLCASSAAGGGPPGELFFGEGSRLTVL.

This chain connects TRBV18 to TRBJ2-1; D might be TRBD2 (6 bases). Germline V lookup: CDR1 KGHSH, CDR2 LQKENI. This CDR3 region has 15 residues. The ends were cut back, 3 bases at V and 5 bases at J, with 14 bases in the middle. CDR3 sequence: CASSPGGETNNEQFF. The CDR3 DNA reads as TGTGCCAGCTCACCGGGGGGAGAGACCAACAATGAGCAGTTCTTC.

The chain carries TRBV6-1 and TRBJ1-5; D is unresolved. Germline lookup yields CDR1 MNHNS and CDR2 SASEGT. V was pared by 7 bases and J by 1 base, with 14 bases between. This CDR3 is 15 amino acids long. The CDR3 nucleotides read TGTGCCAGCAAAAGGGAGTTGGGAAGCAATCAGCCCCAGCATTTT. Translation: CASKRELGSNQPQHF.

The V call is TRBV9, the J call TRBJ1-6; TRBD1 is a possible D gene (6 bases). CDR1 is SGDLS, CDR2 YYNGEE, per germline. Trimming shortened V by 3 bases and J by 9 bases, and 19 bases separated the two germline ends. This CDR3 comprises 16 residues. The CDR3 is CASSATGPPLVSPLHF. The CDR3 nucleotides are TGTGCCAGCAGCGCCACAGGGCCCCCTTTGGTTTCACCCCTCCACTTT.

V and J are TRBV5-6 and TRBJ2-7; 9 bases are a match to TRBD1. The V segment lost 6 bases and the J segment 5 bases; nucleotides outside the gene matches: 6. The CDR3 sequence is 13 residues long. Germline V CDR1 and CDR2: SGHDT, YYEEEE. CDR3 bases: TGTGCCAGCACTACAGGGGGCTTGCACGAGCAGTACTTC. It encodes CASTTGGLHEQYF.

The CDR3 nucleotides read TGTGCCAGCAGCTTACTGGGACAGGGACAAGAGACCCAGTACTTC. The encoded protein is CASSLLGQGQETQYF. V usage is TRBV7-2 and J usage is TRBJ2-5, with TRBD1 matching 9 bases. The CDR3 sequence is 15 residues long. Trimming removed 2 bases from V and 2 bases from J; junction bases left unmatched: 3. Germline V CDR1 and CDR2: SGHTA, FQGNSA.

The chain has TRBV10-2 and TRBJ2-2; TRBD1 might be the D (5 bases). This CDR3 is built from 15 residues. V lost 3 bases and J 5 bases, leaving 13 bases between the germline ends. Germline V gene data show CDR1 as WSHSY and CDR2 as SAAADI. CDR3 bases: TGCGCCAGCAGTGAACTCCAGGGTGGGACCGGGGAGCTGTTTTTT. Residues: CASSELQGGTGELFF.

The chain has TRBV4-1 and TRBJ1-3; unclear D gene. Germline V CDR1 and CDR2: MGHRA, YSYEKL. With 0 bases removed from V and 2 bases from J, the gap between germline ends came to 11 bases. This CDR3 region has 16 residues. The CDR3 sequence is CASSQEQQLTGNTIYF. The CDR3 DNA reads as TGCGCCAGCAGCCAAGAGCAACAGCTCACTGGAAACACCATATATTTT.

The chain carries TRBV9 and TRBJ1-2, with D possibly being TRBD1 (5 bases). CDR3 size: 15 residues. CDR1 and CDR2 from the germline V gene are SGDLS and YYNGEE. Trimming left V 2 bases short and J 8 bases short, with 19 bases between. CDR3 nucleotides: TGTGCCAGCAGCGTTCAGGGTGCGTCATTAGAAGGCTACACCTTC. It is translated as CASSVQGASLEGYTF. The full variable domain, rest sourced from reference TRBV9 and TRBJ1-2, is DSGVTQTPKHLITATGQRVTLRCSPRSGDLSVYWYQQSLDQGLQFLIQYYNGEERAKGNILERFSAQQFPDLHSELNLSSLELGDSALYFCASSVQGASLEGYTFGSGTRLTVV.

The count of this clone is one. V and J are TRBV19 and TRBJ2-7, with a weak D call TRBD2 (5 bases). Per the germline V gene, CDR1 is LNHDA and CDR2 is SQIVND (reference sequence). The CDR3 is 12 amino acids. V was pared by 5 bases and J by 5 bases, with 10 bases between. The CDR3 DNA is TGTGCCAGTAGTGGACTGAACCACGAGCAGTACTTC. Translation: CASSGLNHEQYF.